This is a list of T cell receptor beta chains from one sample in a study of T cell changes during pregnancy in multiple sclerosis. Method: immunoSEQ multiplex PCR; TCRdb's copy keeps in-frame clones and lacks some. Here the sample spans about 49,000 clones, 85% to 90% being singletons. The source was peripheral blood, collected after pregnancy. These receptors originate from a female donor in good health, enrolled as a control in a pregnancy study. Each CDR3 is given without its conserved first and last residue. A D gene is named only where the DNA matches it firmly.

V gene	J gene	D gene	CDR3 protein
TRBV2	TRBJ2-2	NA	ASSDAGANTGELF
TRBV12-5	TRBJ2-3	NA	ASGLVPYTDTQY
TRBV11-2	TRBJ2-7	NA	ASSWQQAYEQY
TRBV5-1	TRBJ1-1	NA	ASSSGQNTEAF
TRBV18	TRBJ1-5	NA	ASSRTPPGPPRYGNQPQH
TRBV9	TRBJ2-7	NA	ASSVTSLGEQY
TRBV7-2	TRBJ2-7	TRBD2	ASSLAAGGSMYEQY
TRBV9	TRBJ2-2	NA	ASTPDTGELF
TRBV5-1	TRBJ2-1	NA	ASSLGQPSYNEQF
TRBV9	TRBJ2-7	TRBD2	ASSAPFMGGGDNEQY
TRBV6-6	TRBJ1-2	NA	AGMATGFNYGYT
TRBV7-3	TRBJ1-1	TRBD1	ASMDRGTEAF
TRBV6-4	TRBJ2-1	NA	ASSERDGYNEQF
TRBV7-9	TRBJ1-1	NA	ASTLTGSYTEAF
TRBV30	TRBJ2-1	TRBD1	AWGPGQGVNEQF
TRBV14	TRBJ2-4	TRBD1	ASSQLPGPTGAVGKNIQY
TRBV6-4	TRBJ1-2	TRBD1	ASSDPAKGAGYT
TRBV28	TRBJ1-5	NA	ASREILSNQPQH
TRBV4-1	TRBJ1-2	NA	ASSQDPTGQRNNYGYT